These 15 T cell receptor beta chains were sequenced from one sample in a study of blood T cells in healthy people across ages. Next came a second PCR, run for about 6 to 12 cycles, which used a sample-barcoded 5' primer along with a J-beta primer mix. TCRdb re-derived calls from the 5' RACE reads in MiXCR, one entry per CDR3 protein. This table holds 1.5 million to 2 million distinct CDR3 sequences, roughly two fifths found once. The material sequenced was blood. The receptors were gathered from a human donor in good health.

The chain combines TRBV24-1 with TRBJ2-1, with D perhaps matching TRBD2 (6 bases). Germline V lookup: CDR1 KGHDR, CDR2 SFDVKD. The CDR3 consists of 16 residues. Deletions cut 5 bases from V and 8 bases from J, with 21 bases between. The CDR3, as DNA: TGTGCCACCAGTGGAGGAGGGGCCATAGGACGAGATGAGCAGTTCTTC. It yields the protein CATSGGGAIGRDEQFF.

This rearrangement joins TRBV28 to TRBJ1-2; D gene ambiguous. The CDR3 has 15 residues. CDR1 MDHEN and CDR2 SYDVKM come from the germline V gene. Trimming took off 8 bases at V and 2 bases at J, with 18 bases between the two ends. DNA for the CDR3: TGTGCCAGCTGTACCCTCGGTGGCGGAAACTATGGCTACACCTTC. As protein: CASCTLGGGNYGYTF.

This clonotype has a handful of counts. V is TRBV13 and J is TRBJ2-3; 10 bases map to TRBD2. The CDR3 runs 16 residues. Germline lookup yields CDR1 PRHDT and CDR2 FYEKMQ (reference sequence). V trimming: 5 bases; J trimming: 3 bases; junction bases outside the gene matches: 8. CDR3 in amino acids: CASSQKPGLATDTQYF. CDR3 in DNA: TGTGCCAGCAGCCAAAAACCGGGACTAGCGACAGATACGCAGTATTTT.

The chain combines TRBV7-9 with TRBJ2-7; TRBD1 might be the D (5 bases). Germline-derived CDR1 and CDR2 are SEHNR and FQNEAQ (reference sequence). The CDR3 consists of 14 residues. The V gene lost 5 bases and the J gene lost 9 bases, with 20 bases spanning the gap. CDR3 nucleotides: TGTGCCAGCAGCCTGACGTCAGGGATTACCGGGCAGTACTTC. Protein: CASSLTSGITGQYF.

The genes are TRBV20-1 and TRBJ2-5; 11 bases match TRBD1. V gave up 6 bases and J gave up 5 bases; unmatched junction bases: 8. Germline loops: CDR1 DFQATT, CDR2 SNEGSKA (reference sequence). The CDR3 has 14 residues. CDR3 coding DNA: TGCAGTGCCGGGAGAGGACAGGGGGCGGAGACCCAGTACTTC. Translation gives CSAGRGQGAETQYF.

The sample holds a few counts of this clonotype. The CDR3 nucleotides read TGTGCCAGCAGCCGGGGGGACATGGAGACCCAGTACTTC. Translation gives CASSRGDMETQYF. The rearrangement links TRBV7-2 to TRBJ2-5; a weak D match, TRBD2 (7 bases). V lost 5 bases and J 5 bases, leaving 12 bases between the germline ends. The CDR3 consists of 13 residues. Germline V gives CDR1 SGHTA, CDR2 FQGNSA.

The chain recombines TRBV30 with TRBJ1-1; maybe TRBD1 (5 bases). Germline loops: CDR1 GTSNPN, CDR2 SVGIG (reference sequence). This CDR3 region has 14 residues. Trimming stripped 1 base from V and 8 bases from J, with 17 bases between. CDR3 protein: CAWSGGVETLEAFF. CDR3 in DNA: TGTGCCTGGAGTGGGGGGGTTGAGACATTAGAAGCTTTCTTT.

The chain carries TRBV5-5 and TRBJ1-2; D not certain. The CDR3 runs 13 residues. Germline V CDR1 and CDR2: SGHKS, YYEKEE (reference sequence). V shed 1 base and J shed 6 bases, with 10 bases lying between them. Here the CDR3 reads CASSLSGTDGYTF. The CDR3, as DNA: TGTGCCAGCAGCTTGTCAGGAACTGATGGCTACACCTTC. Full variable domain (remainder filled in from reference TRBV5-5 and TRBJ1-2): DAGVTQSPTHLIKTRGQQVTLRCSPISGHKSVSWYQQVLGQGPQFIFQYYEKEERGRGNFPDRFSARQFPNYSSELNVNALLLGDSALYLCASSLSGTDGYTFGSGTRLTVV.

Notes on this clonotype: Germline and junction disagree at one end, which may indicate a read error. This chain uses TRBV5-1 with TRBJ1-3; no firm D call. Germline V CDR1 and CDR2: SGHRS, YFSETQ. CDR3 length equals 13 residues. CDR3 sequence (DNA): TGTGCCAGCAGCTTAGGCCAGGGAAACACCATATATTTT. Its translation is CASSLGQGNTIYF.

The chain recombines TRBV7-2 with TRBJ1-5; D uncertain. Trimming removed 4 bases at V and 7 bases at J, with 11 bases between. Germline values: CDR1 SGHTA, CDR2 FQGNSA. This CDR3 contains 13 residues. The CDR3 sequence: CASSSLPEQPQHF. The CDR3 nucleotides read TGTGCCAGCAGCTCCCTCCCGGAGCAGCCCCAGCATTTT. Complete variable domain (other parts from reference TRBV7-2 and TRBJ1-5): GAGVSQSPSNKVTEKGKDVELRCDPISGHTALYWYRQSLGQGLEFLIYFQGNSAPDKSGLPSDRFSAERTGGSVSTLTIQRTQQEDSAVYLCASSSLPEQPQHFGDGTRLSIL.

This chain links TRBV7-2 with TRBJ2-5; D is unresolved. In germline, CDR1 is SGHTA, CDR2 FQGNSA. This CDR3 spans 11 amino acids. V lost 5 bases and J 5 bases, leaving 6 bases between the germline ends. CDR3 bases: TGTGCCAGCAGCACCTACGAGACCCAGTACTTC. It specifies CASSTYETQYF. The full variable domain, its missing parts supplied by reference TRBV7-2 and TRBJ2-5, is GAGVSQSPSNKVTEKGKDVELRCDPISGHTALYWYRQSLGQGLEFLIYFQGNSAPDKSGLPSDRFSAERTGGSVSTLTIQRTQQEDSAVYLCASSTYETQYFGPGTRLLVL.

This clonotype was recorded many times. The chain uses TRBV9 and TRBJ2-4, with D possibly being TRBD2 (6 bases). CDR1 and CDR2 from the germline V gene are SGDLS and YYNGEE. The CDR3 totals 13 residues. V was shortened by 0 bases and J by 13 bases, with 14 bases between the two germline ends. The CDR3 nucleotides read TGTGCCAGCAGCGTAGAAGGGACTGGTGGGCAGTACTTC. Residues: CASSVEGTGGQYF.

This clonotype was counted a few times. The V gene is TRBV20-1, the J gene TRBJ2-1; TRBD1 matches at 8 bases. The V and J ends lost 4 bases and 2 bases, in that order; junction bases with no gene match: 4. This CDR3 comprises 14 residues. Germline CDR1 is DFQATT and CDR2 is SNEGSKA (reference sequence). The CDR3 sequence is CSATTGDPYNEQFF. CDR3 sequence (DNA): TGCAGTGCTACGACAGGGGATCCCTACAATGAGCAGTTCTTC.

V is TRBV7-9 and J is TRBJ2-3, with TRBD2 matching over 13 bases. The CDR3 contains 17 residues. Germline trimming cut 4 bases from V and 6 bases from J; bases unmatched to any gene: 10. Germline loops: CDR1 SEHNR, CDR2 FQNEAQ (reference sequence). The CDR3 loop is CASSSPGLAGRGDTQYF. CDR3 in DNA: TGTGCCAGCAGCTCTCCGGGACTAGCGGGGAGAGGGGATACGCAGTATTTT.

V usage is TRBV9 and J usage is TRBJ1-2, with D possibly matching TRBD1 (5 bases). Looked up from germline, CDR1 is SGDLS and CDR2 is YYNGEE. The CDR3 has 15 residues. The V end lost 2 bases, the J end lost 8 bases, and 19 bases lay between the germline ends. CDR3 sequence (DNA): TGTGCCAGCAGCGTTACCCCTCAACAGGTTATCGGCTACACCTTC. Residues: CASSVTPQQVIGYTF.